The source of this T cell receptor (beta chain) is a study of blood T cell repertoires in COVID-19. For the study at large: From T cells, B-cell-depleted T cells, or PBMCs came the material, which was cDNA or gDNA.

The assay was immunoSEQ multiplex PCR, and TCRdb's table has in-frame clones only and misses some. Of about 98,000 clones listed, roughly 80% are singletons. The sample comprised peripheral blood. This sequence was found in a man between 65 and 80 years old with active or convalescent COVID-19.

The CDR3 here is CASSTRGQGAHTEAFF. The CDR3 DNA sequence: TGTGCCAGCAGCACCAGGGGGCAGGGGGCGCACACTGAAGCTTTCTTT. The chain couples TRBV5-8 to TRBJ1-1; TRBD1 aligns across 8 bases. CDR1 and CDR2 (germline): SGHTS, YDEGEE. This CDR3 has 16 residues. V gave up 4 bases and J gave up 3 bases; unmatched junction bases: 11.